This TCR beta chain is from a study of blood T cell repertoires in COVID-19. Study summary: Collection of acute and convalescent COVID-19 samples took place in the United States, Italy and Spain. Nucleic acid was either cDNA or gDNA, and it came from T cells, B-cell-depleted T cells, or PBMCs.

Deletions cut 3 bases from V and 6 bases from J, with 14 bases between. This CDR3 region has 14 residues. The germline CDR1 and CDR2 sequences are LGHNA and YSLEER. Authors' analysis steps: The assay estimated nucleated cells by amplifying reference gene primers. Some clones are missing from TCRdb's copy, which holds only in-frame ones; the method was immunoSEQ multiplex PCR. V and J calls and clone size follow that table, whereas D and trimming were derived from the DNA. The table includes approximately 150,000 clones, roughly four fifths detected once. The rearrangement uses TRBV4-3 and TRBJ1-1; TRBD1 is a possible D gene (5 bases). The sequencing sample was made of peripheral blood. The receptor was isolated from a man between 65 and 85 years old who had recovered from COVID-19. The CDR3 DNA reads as TGCGCCAGCAGCCATCGCGACCGACAGCCTGAAGCTTTCTTT. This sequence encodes CASSHRDRQPEAFF.